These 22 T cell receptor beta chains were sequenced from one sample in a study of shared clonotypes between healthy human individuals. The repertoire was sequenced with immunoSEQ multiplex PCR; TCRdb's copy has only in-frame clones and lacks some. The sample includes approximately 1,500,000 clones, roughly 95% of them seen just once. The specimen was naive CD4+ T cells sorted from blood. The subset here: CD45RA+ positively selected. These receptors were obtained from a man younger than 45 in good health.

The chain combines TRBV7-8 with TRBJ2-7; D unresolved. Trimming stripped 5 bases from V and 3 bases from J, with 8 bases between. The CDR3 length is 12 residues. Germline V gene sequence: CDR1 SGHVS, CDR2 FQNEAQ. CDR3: CASSLSIYEQYF. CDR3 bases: TGTGCCAGCAGCCTAAGTATCTACGAGCAGTACTTC.

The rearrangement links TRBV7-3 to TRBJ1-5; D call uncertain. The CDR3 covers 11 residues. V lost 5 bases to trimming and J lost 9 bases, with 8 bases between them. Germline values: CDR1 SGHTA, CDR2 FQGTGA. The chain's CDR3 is CASSQLRPQHF. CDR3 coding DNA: TGTGCCAGCAGCCAACTAAGGCCCCAGCATTTT.

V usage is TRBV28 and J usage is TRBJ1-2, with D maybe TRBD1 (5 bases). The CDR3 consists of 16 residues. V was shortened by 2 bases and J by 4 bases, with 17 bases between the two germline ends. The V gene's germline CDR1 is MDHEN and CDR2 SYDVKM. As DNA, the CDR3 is TGTGCCAGCAGTTTACAAGGGGCGATGGGATCCTATGGCTACACCTTC. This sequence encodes CASSLQGAMGSYGYTF.

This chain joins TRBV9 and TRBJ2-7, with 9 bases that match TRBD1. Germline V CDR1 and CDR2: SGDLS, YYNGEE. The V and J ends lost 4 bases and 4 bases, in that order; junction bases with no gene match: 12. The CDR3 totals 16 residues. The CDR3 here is CASSPSLGQGLYEQYF. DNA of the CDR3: TGTGCCAGCAGCCCCTCCCTGGGACAGGGACTTTACGAGCAGTACTTC.

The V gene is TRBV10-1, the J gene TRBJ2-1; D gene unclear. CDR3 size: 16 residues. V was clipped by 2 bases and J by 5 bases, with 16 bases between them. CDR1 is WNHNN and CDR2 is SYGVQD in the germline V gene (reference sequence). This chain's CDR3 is CASSEVGSPLNNEQFF. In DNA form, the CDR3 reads TGCGCCAGCAGTGAGGTTGGCAGCCCCCTCAACAATGAGCAGTTCTTC.

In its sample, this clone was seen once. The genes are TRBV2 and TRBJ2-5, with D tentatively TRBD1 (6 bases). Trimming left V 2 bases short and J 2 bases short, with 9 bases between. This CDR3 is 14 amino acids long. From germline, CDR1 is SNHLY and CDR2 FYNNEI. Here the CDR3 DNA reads TGTGCCAGCAGTGAAAGCCAGGGGCAAGAGACCCAGTACTTC. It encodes CASSESQGQETQYF.

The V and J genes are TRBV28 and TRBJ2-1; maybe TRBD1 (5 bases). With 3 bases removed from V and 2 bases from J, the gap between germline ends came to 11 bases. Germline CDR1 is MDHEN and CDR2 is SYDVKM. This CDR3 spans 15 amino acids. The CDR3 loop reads CASSLPGKAYNEQFF. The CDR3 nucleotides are TGTGCCAGCAGTTTGCCAGGGAAGGCCTACAATGAGCAGTTCTTC.

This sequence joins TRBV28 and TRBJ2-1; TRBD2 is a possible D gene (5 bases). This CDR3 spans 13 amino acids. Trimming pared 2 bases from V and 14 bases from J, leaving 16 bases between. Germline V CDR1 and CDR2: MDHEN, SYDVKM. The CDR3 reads CASSLAAVAPEFF. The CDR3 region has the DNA TGTGCCAGCAGTTTAGCGGCAGTAGCGCCCGAGTTCTTC.

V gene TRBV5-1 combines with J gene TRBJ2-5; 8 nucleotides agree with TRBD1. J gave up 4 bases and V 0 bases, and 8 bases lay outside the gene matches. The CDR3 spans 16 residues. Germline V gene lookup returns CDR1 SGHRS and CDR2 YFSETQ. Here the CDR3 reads CASSLAVPGGTETQYF. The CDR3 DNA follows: TGCGCCAGCAGCTTGGCCGTGCCAGGGGGCACAGAGACCCAGTACTTC.

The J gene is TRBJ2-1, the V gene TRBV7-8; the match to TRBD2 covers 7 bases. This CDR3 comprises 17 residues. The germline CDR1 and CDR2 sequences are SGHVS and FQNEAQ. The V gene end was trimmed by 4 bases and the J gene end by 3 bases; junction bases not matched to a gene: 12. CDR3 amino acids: CASSSSRGRRGYNEQFF. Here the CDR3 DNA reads TGTGCCAGCAGCTCGTCCCGCGGGAGAAGGGGCTACAATGAGCAGTTCTTC.

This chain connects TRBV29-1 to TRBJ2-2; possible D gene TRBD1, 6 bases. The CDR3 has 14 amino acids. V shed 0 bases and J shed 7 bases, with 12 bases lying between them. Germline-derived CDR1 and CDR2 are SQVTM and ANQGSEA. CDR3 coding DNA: TGCAGCGTTGAAGAACTACAGGGTAGCGGGGAGCTGTTTTTT. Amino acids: CSVEELQGSGELFF.

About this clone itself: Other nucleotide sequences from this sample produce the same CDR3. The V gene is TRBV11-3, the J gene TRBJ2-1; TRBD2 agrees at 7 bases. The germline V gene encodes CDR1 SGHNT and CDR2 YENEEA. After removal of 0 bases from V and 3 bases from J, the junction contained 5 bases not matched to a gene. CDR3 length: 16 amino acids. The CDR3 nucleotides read TGTGCCAGCAGCTTAGACGGGTCGGGAGGCTACAATGAGCAGTTCTTC. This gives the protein CASSLDGSGGYNEQFF.

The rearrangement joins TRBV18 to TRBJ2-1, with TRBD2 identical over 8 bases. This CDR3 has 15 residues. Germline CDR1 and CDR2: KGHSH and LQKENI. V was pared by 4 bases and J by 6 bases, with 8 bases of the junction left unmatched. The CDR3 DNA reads TGTGCCAGCTCACGAAAAGGACTAGCCGGCAATGAGCAGTTCTTC. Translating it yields CASSRKGLAGNEQFF.

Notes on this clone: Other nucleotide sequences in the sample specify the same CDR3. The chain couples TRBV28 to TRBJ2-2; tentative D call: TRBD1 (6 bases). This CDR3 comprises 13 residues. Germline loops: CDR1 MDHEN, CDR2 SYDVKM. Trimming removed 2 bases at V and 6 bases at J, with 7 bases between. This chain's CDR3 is CASSLQGPGELFF. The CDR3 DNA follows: TGTGCCAGCAGTTTACAGGGGCCCGGGGAGCTGTTTTTT.

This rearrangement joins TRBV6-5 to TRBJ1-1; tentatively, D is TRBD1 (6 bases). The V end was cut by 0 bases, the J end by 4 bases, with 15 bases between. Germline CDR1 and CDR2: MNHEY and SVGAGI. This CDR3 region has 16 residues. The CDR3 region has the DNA TGTGCCAGCAGTTACTCGCTGACAGGAGGAGTCACTGAAGCTTTCTTT. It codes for CASSYSLTGGVTEAFF.

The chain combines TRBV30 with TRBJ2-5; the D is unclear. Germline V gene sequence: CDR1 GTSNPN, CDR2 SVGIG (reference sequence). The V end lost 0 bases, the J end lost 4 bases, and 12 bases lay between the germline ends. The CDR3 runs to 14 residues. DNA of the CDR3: TGTGCCTGGAGTGTACAAGGACCCCCAGAGACCCAGTACTTC. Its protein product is CAWSVQGPPETQYF. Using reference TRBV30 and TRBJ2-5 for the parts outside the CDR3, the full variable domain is SQTIHQWPATLVQPVGSPLSLECTVEGTSNPNLYWYRQAAGRGLQLLFYSVGIGQISSEVPQNLSASRPQDRQFILSSKKLLLSDSGFYLCAWSVQGPPETQYFGPGTRLLVL.

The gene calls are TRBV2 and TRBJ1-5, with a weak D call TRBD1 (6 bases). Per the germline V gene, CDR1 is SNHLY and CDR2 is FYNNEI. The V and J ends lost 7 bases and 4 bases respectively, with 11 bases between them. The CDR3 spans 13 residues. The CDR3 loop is CASTQQGNQPQHF. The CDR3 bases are TGTGCCAGCACCCAGCAGGGGAATCAGCCCCAGCATTTT.

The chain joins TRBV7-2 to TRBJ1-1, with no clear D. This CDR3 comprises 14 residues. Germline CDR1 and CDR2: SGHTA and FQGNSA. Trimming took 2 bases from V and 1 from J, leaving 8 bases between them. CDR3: CASSLRVGNTEAFF. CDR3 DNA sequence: TGTGCCAGCAGCTTAAGGGTTGGGAACACTGAAGCTTTCTTT.

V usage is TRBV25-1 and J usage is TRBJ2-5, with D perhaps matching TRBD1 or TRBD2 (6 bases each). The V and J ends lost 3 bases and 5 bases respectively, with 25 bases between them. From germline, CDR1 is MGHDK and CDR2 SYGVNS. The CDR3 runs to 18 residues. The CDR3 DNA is TGTGCCAGCAGTGACTTTGGAGGGGGGAAGTTCCTGCGGGAGACCCAGTACTTC. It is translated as CASSDFGGGKFLRETQYF.

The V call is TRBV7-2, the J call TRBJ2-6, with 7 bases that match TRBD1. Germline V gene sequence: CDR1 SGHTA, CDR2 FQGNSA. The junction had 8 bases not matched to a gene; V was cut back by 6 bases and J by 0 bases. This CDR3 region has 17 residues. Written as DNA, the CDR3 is TGTGCCAGCAGTTCGGACAGGCTGAGCTCTGGGGCCAACGTCCTGACTTTC. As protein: CASSSDRLSSGANVLTF. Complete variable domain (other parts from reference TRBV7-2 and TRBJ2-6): GAGVSQSPSNKVTEKGKDVELRCDPISGHTALYWYRQSLGQGLEFLIYFQGNSAPDKSGLPSDRFSAERTGGSVSTLTIQRTQQEDSAVYLCASSSDRLSSGANVLTFGAGSRLTVL.

The CDR3 nucleotides are TGTGCCAGCAGCTTGGTAGGTGGCATTGAGCAGTTCTTC. Its translation is CASSLVGGIEQFF. V and J are TRBV7-9 and TRBJ2-1, with D unresolved. Trimming removed 3 bases at V and 9 bases at J, with 12 bases between. The CDR3 runs 13 residues. From germline, CDR1 is SEHNR and CDR2 FQNEAQ (reference sequence).

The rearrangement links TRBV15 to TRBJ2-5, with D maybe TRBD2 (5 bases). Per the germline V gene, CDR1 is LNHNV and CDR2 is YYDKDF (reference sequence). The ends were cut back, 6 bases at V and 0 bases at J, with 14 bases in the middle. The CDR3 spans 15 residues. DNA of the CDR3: TGTGCCACCAGTCCCCGGGCGAGGGACCAAGAGACCCAGTACTTC. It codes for CATSPRARDQETQYF.